This entry concerns a single T cell receptor beta chain. The CDR3 spans 13 residues. CDR1 and CDR2 (germline): MNHNY, SVGAGI (reference sequence). V shed 5 bases and J shed 2 bases, with 8 bases lying between them. The entry originates in a study of blood T cell repertoires in COVID-19. Looking at the study overall: PBMCs, B-cell-depleted T cells, or T cells provided the cDNA or gDNA that made up the material.

Assay used: immunoSEQ multiplex PCR; TCRdb lists only in-frame clones, some missing. The table lists fewer than 200,000 clones, around four fifths of them singletons. J is TRBJ2-3 and V is TRBV6-6; D uncertain. This receptor was identified in a woman older than 75 with COVID-19, enrolled during active disease. The sequenced sample was peripheral blood. DNA of the CDR3: TGTGCCAGCAGTCGATTCAACACAGATACGCAGTATTTT. This translates into CASSRFNTDTQYF.